The 16 T cell receptor beta chains in this list originate from one sample, sequenced in a study of shared clonotypes between healthy human individuals. Clones were sequenced by immunoSEQ multiplex PCR, and TCRdb holds only the in-frame ones, with some missing. This sample has more than 2,000,000 clones, with 90% to 95% found just once. The sequenced material came from naive CD4+ T cells sorted from blood. The sample's subset: CD45RA+ positively selected. The receptors shown here come from a man between 18 and 29 years old in good health.

The rearrangement joins TRBV5-4 to TRBJ2-1, with a possible D match to TRBD1 (6 bases). The germline V and J ends were trimmed by 4 bases and 10 bases, with 15 bases remaining between them. This CDR3 comprises 13 residues. Germline CDR1 and CDR2: SGHNT and YYREEE (reference sequence). CDR3 sequence (DNA): TGTGCCAGCAGCCACGGTGGGGGCCAAGAGCAGTTCTTC. It translates to CASSHGGGQEQFF.

The chain recombines TRBV9 with TRBJ2-2; D possibly uses TRBD1 or TRBD2 (5 bases each). The V gene's germline CDR1 is SGDLS and CDR2 YYNGEE. Trimming stripped 4 bases from V and 4 bases from J, with 11 bases between. The CDR3 has 14 amino acids. CDR3 residues: CASSPRGSTGELFF. The CDR3 DNA reads TGTGCCAGCAGCCCGAGGGGATCCACCGGGGAGCTGTTTTTT.

V is TRBV15 and J is TRBJ2-3; TRBD1 is a possible D gene (6 bases). Germline CDR1 LNHNV, CDR2 YYDKDF (reference sequence). The CDR3 contains 16 residues. The V and J ends lost 3 bases and 5 bases respectively, with 18 bases between them. The CDR3, as DNA: TGTGCCACCAGCAGTGCCCGACAGGTTGTCAGAGATACGCAGTATTTT. Protein: CATSSARQVVRDTQYF.

This clone occurred once. Other nucleotide sequences in the sample specify the same CDR3. This rearrangement joins TRBV6-6 to TRBJ1-1; D gene unclear. Per the germline V gene, CDR1 is MNHNY and CDR2 is SVGAGI (reference sequence). V was shortened by 6 bases and J by 1 base, with 9 bases between the two germline ends. This CDR3 has 13 amino acids. CDR3 sequence (DNA): TGTGCCAGCAGCACTGGACGGAACACTGAAGCTTTCTTT. Amino acids: CASSTGRNTEAFF.

J is TRBJ1-6 and V is TRBV27, with 9 bases that match TRBD1. The V and J ends lost 4 bases and 9 bases, in that order; junction bases with no gene match: 4. The CDR3 totals 14 residues. Germline lookup yields CDR1 MNHEY and CDR2 SMNVEV (reference sequence). CDR3 loop: CASSYGTGISPLHF. CDR3 in DNA: TGTGCCAGCAGTTACGGGACAGGGATTTCACCCCTCCACTTT.

The genes are TRBV27 and TRBJ2-7; D is possibly TRBD2 (6 bases). Trimming took off 6 bases at V and 2 bases at J, with 17 bases between the two ends. Germline CDR1 MNHEY, CDR2 SMNVEV (reference sequence). CDR3 length: 15 residues. The CDR3 here is CASSPAGTPPYEQYF. CDR3 nucleotide sequence: TGTGCCAGCAGCCCTGCCGGGACTCCCCCCTACGAGCAGTACTTC.

The V call is TRBV10-2, the J call TRBJ2-1; TRBD2 agrees at 10 bases. Germline CDR1 and CDR2: WSHSY and SAAADI. There are 15 residues in the CDR3. V shed 8 bases, J shed 6 bases, and the junction held 10 bases outside the gene matches. CDR3 DNA: TGCGCCAGCGGATTAGCGGGAGGAGGGGGCAATGAGCAGTTCTTC. Protein product: CASGLAGGGGNEQFF.

The rearrangement uses TRBV28 and TRBJ2-3; D is unclear. CDR3 length: 17 residues. The germline V gene encodes CDR1 MDHEN and CDR2 SYDVKM. The V gene lost 4 bases and the J gene lost 2 bases, with 19 bases spanning the gap. The CDR3 reads CASSSYHSQEYTDTQYF. The CDR3 DNA sequence: TGTGCCAGCAGTTCGTACCACAGCCAGGAATACACAGATACGCAGTATTTT.

This clone has just a few counts. V is TRBV7-9 and J is TRBJ2-2; 7 nucleotides align to TRBD2. CDR3 length: 14 amino acids. V lost 8 bases, J lost 1 base, and 4 bases stayed unmatched. CDR1 and CDR2 (germline): SEHNR, FQNEAQ (reference sequence). The CDR3 sequence: CASFPSGNTGELFF. DNA for the CDR3: TGTGCCAGCTTCCCTAGCGGGAACACCGGGGAGCTGTTTTTT.

The chain links TRBV6-1 to TRBJ1-1; D unclear. The germline gives CDR1 MNHNS, CDR2 SASEGT. The V end lost 6 bases, the J end lost 1 base, and 9 bases lay between the germline ends. The CDR3 spans 13 residues. The CDR3 coding sequence is TGTGCCAGCAGGTCCCAAAAGAACACTGAAGCTTTCTTT. Amino acids: CASRSQKNTEAFF.

The chain recombines TRBV5-4 with TRBJ1-1; D is ambiguous. Germline V gene sequence: CDR1 SGHNT, CDR2 YYREEE (reference sequence). The CDR3 length is 15 residues. V shed 0 bases and J shed 4 bases, with 13 bases lying between them. This CDR3 is CASSLAVGLGTEAFF. In nucleotides, the CDR3 is TGTGCCAGCAGCTTGGCGGTTGGGTTAGGCACTGAAGCTTTCTTT.

Remarks on this clone: At the DNA level, this CDR3 is encoded by other sequences in the same sample as well. The chain has TRBV18 and TRBJ2-2; 13 bases are a match to TRBD2. CDR3 size: 16 residues. Germline V lookup: CDR1 KGHSH, CDR2 LQKENI. The junction had 4 bases not matched to a gene; V was cut back by 3 bases and J by 6 bases. DNA of the CDR3: TGTGCCAGCTCACCTAGACTAGCGGGAGGTTCCGGGGAGCTGTTTTTT. Protein product: CASSPRLAGGSGELFF.

This rearrangement joins TRBV7-2 to TRBJ2-2; TRBD1 matches 9 bases. This CDR3 comprises 18 residues. In germline, CDR1 is SGHTA, CDR2 FQGNSA. The V gene end was trimmed by 6 bases and the J gene end by 3 bases; junction bases not matched to a gene: 14. In nucleotides, the CDR3 is TGTGCCAGCAGACTAAAAACCCCGGGACAGGGCTACACCGGGGAGCTGTTTTTT. Amino acid sequence: CASRLKTPGQGYTGELFF.

The rearrangement uses TRBV7-9 and TRBJ2-7; possibly TRBD1 for D (6 bases). Deletions cut 3 bases from V and 1 base from J, with 19 bases between. This CDR3 is built from 17 residues. Looked up from germline, CDR1 is SEHNR and CDR2 is FQNEAQ (reference sequence). The CDR3 reads CASSFQMGYRESYEQYF. The DNA of the CDR3 is TGTGCCAGCAGCTTTCAAATGGGCTACAGGGAGTCCTACGAGCAGTACTTC.

The CDR3 bases are TGTGCCAGTAGTATGGGACTAGCGGGAGACTACGAGCAGTACTTC. The encoded protein is CASSMGLAGDYEQYF. The chain carries TRBV19 and TRBJ2-7; 14 bases fit TRBD2. This CDR3 spans 15 amino acids. In germline, CDR1 is LNHDA, CDR2 SQIVND (reference sequence). J was trimmed by 3 bases and V by 3 bases; bases with no gene match: 1.

The chain employs TRBV7-9 and TRBJ1-2; 10 bases align to TRBD1. Looked up from germline, CDR1 is SEHNR and CDR2 is FQNEAQ (reference sequence). Trimming took 5 bases from V and 8 from J; bases not matched to a gene: 14. This CDR3 is 16 amino acids long. CDR3: CASSISPGQGKEGYTF. DNA for the CDR3: TGTGCCAGCAGCATATCTCCGGGACAGGGGAAAGAGGGCTACACCTTC.